This TCR beta chain emerged from a study of T cells after yellow fever vaccination. About the study: Low-cell-number fractions underwent preparation using SMART-Seq v4 Ultra Low Input.

Study-level results: Most clones from primary vaccination resurfaced after the booster (96% CD4, less than 90% CD8). Peak timing came faster in the weaker secondary response, day 5 versus 15.

5'RACE template switching added a universal primer site and UMIs to TCR cDNA. Via MiXCR, TCRdb re-called the 5' RACE reads, giving one row per CDR3 protein. This sample has approximately 550,000 distinct CDR3 sequences; under 25% occur once, and the top ten carry 14%. The CDR3 totals 15 residues. The V gene's germline CDR1 is SGHTA and CDR2 FQGNSA. Germline trimming cut 5 bases from V and 2 bases from J; bases unmatched to any gene: 1. This clonotype has at least ten counts. Its matching antigen is unknown. The J gene is TRBJ2-7, the V gene TRBV7-2, with 15 bases aligning to TRBD2. Sequencing used PBMCs, obtained 15 days after the yellow fever booster vaccination. The sequence came from a man in his thirties or forties who received the YFV17D yellow fever vaccine. CDR3: CASSRTSGRAYEQYF. The CDR3 DNA follows: TGTGCCAGCAGCCGGACTAGCGGGAGGGCCTACGAGCAGTACTTC. The whole variable domain, filled in from reference TRBV7-2 and TRBJ2-7, reads GAGVSQSPSNKVTEKGKDVELRCDPISGHTALYWYRQSLGQGLEFLIYFQGNSAPDKSGLPSDRFSAERTGGSVSTLTIQRTQQEDSAVYLCASSRTSGRAYEQYFGPGTRLTVT.